This T cell receptor (beta chain) originates from a study of human T cells and chemical hapten exposure. The study's findings and limits: Sensitizing with DPC caused no change in TCRs above 1 in 1000 frequency.

Unique molecular identifiers were attached to individual cDNA molecules during library preparation. TCRdb reprocessed the 5' RACE reads with MiXCR, giving one entry per CDR3 protein. This table holds roughly 81,000 distinct CDR3 sequences, about 8.4% found once. The germline V and J ends were trimmed by 4 bases and 1 base, with 12 bases remaining between them. The CDR3 extends over 14 amino acids. Germline V gene lookup returns CDR1 SGHDT and CDR2 YYEEEE. It was from unfractionated whole blood that total RNA was extracted. In its sample, this clonotype was seen a few times. Its target is not known. The chain recombines TRBV5-6 with TRBJ2-7, with a weak D call TRBD1 (6 bases). The sequence derives from a male donor in good health. CDR3 sequence reads: CASSTRTVSYEQYF. For the CDR3, the DNA is TGTGCCAGCAGCACCCGGACAGTTTCCTACGAGCAGTACTTC.